One T cell receptor (beta chain) is described in this entry. Trimming shortened V by 2 bases and J by 5 bases, and 9 bases separated the two germline ends. In germline, CDR1 is MDHEN, CDR2 SYDVKM. The CDR3 extends over 13 amino acids. Repertoires were generated with immunoSEQ multiplex PCR, while TCRdb's copy carries only in-frame clones and drops some. Counted here are 77,000 or so clones, around 86% occurring once; the ten biggest clones make up 15% to 20%. Second doses that came at about 4 or about 12 weeks were put together. This sample stems from a study of T cell responses to AZD1222 COVID-19 vaccine.

Sample: peripheral blood, taken 28 days after the second AZD1222 dose. The sequence derives from an adult who received the AZD1222 COVID-19 vaccine. The chain has TRBV28 and TRBJ2-5, with D tentatively TRBD2 (5 bases). The CDR3: CASSLAGTETQYF. CDR3 DNA: TGTGCCAGCAGTTTAGCGGGTACGGAGACCCAGTACTTC.